This T cell receptor (beta chain) was profiled in a study of blood T cells in healthy people across ages. The second PCR ran about 6 to 12 cycles with a sample-barcoded 5' primer and J-beta primers. MiXCR, run by TCRdb on the 5' RACE reads, gives a single entry per CDR3 protein. The sample contains more than 650,000 distinct CDR3 sequences, 25% to 30% of which appear only once. This clonotype was observed once. Germline assignment: CDR1 SEHNR and CDR2 FQNEAQ (reference sequence). V dropped 4 bases and J dropped 2; count of bases not matched to a gene: 6. The CDR3 consists of 15 residues. Another study also made use of these data, one on T cells of mothers and their children.

The chain is built from TRBV7-9 and TRBJ2-3; 7 positions agree with TRBD1. The receptor was isolated from a boy younger than 18 in good health. What was sequenced was blood. CDR3 nucleotides: TGTGCCAGCAGCTATTGGACAGGAACCACAGATACGCAGTATTTT. Translating it yields CASSYWTGTTDTQYF.